The present T cell receptor (beta chain) was sequenced within a study of CD4 T cells in relation to SARS-CoV-2 and coronaviruses. Overall study: The negative reference was HIV-1 Nef peptide pool or peptide-free culture. Shared crossreactive spike epitopes were mapped to their HLA restriction.

This CDR3 has 14 amino acids. V was shortened by 3 bases and J by 12 bases, with 20 bases between the two germline ends. Per germline, CDR1 LGHNA and CDR2 YSLEER. TCRdb keeps only in-frame clones here, not all; method: immunoSEQ multiplex PCR. Of about 26,000 clones listed, 70% to 80% are singletons. With regard to this clone: What it binds is unknown.

The unexposed donors gave CD4+ T cells in about 2010-2019, prior to COVID-19. CD4+ T cells were isolated from the cells after about nine days of culture. As cell numbers allowed, unexposed-donor CD4+ T cells faced SARS-CoV-2 S/N and four cold-coronavirus spikes. A few million PBMCs per well were cultured with about 9.4 IU/ml IL-2. The receptor's source is a human donor in good health. V usage is TRBV4-3 and J usage is TRBJ2-5; D is possibly TRBD1 or TRBD2 (5 bases each). Material for sequencing was CD4+ T cells from PBMCs, cultured in vitro. CDR3 residues: CASSQRGKGPVEYF. In DNA form, the CDR3 reads TGCGCCAGCAGCCAGAGAGGTAAGGGACCCGTGGAGTACTTC.